The T cell receptor beta chain under discussion was sequenced for a study of T cell repertoires in cytomegalovirus infection (dated by TCRdb to between 2019 and 2020). With regard to the full study: Because public TCR beta signatures pointed to carriage of CMV infection together with the matching HLA type, the HLA type of each donor mattered for the analysis.

TCRdb shows the sequencer as Illumina HiSeq 1500. Clones were called with MiXCR by TCRdb after fastp trimmed the public reads at Q25, and only in-frame beta chains were retained. Every distinct CDR3 protein forms one entry, paired with its most common genes and DNA. The sample table lists 300,000 to 400,000 distinct CDR3 sequences, around 9.5% of them with a count of one. Roughly 4% of the sample comes from the top ten. Overall study outcomes, separate from this receptor: Carriers of CMV infection plus the relevant HLA type were discriminated by the cumulative frequency of public TCR beta family members in the study cohort and in an independent roughly 320-donor cohort. In the ex vivo response, HLA-C-restricted CMV-specific TCR beta clonotypes were dominant, and in two of eight donors the single most frequent clonotype came from this HLA-C-restricted group.

This clonotype showed up just a few times. This clone's antigen is unknown. The record has no base qualities; no much larger clone is one base away. Inclusive of the bounding cysteine and phenylalanine, the CDR3 is 17 residues long. CDR3 DNA only is kept here, 51 bases in frame from base 1. Relative to germline, V is 7 bases shorter and J is 7 bases shorter, with 23 bases between their ends. The germline V gene (reference sequence) sets CDR1 to LNHDA and CDR2 to SQIVND. Material: PBMCs. This receptor was obtained from a human donor in good health (CMV status not recorded). Some clones in this sample may be carry-over from other donors' samples. The V gene is TRBV19 and the J gene is TRBJ1-6; 6 matching bases give a weak D call of TRBD1. The DNA is as follows: TGTGCCAGTAATAGAAGGCAGGGGCCCGGCGAAAATTCACCCCTCCACTTT. The translation is CASNRRQGPGENSPLHF.